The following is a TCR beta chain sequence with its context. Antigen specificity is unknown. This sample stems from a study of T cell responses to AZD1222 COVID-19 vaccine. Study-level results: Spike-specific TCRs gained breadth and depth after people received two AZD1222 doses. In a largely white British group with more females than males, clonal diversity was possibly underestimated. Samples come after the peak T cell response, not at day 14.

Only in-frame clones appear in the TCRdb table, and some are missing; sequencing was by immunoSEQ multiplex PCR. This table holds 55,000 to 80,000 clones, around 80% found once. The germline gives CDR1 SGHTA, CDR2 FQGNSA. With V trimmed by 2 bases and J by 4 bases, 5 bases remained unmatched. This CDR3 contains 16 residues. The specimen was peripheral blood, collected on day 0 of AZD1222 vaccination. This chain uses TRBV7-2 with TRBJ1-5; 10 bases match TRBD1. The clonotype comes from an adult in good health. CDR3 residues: CASSLFPGQGNQPQHF. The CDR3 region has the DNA TGTGCCAGCAGCTTATTTCCGGGACAGGGGAATCAGCCCCAGCATTTT.